This TCR beta chain was identified in a study of breast tumors, draining lymph nodes, adjacent tissues. Study-wide results and limits: Data fit most tumor T cells coming from lymph node, expanding in tumor. Compared with basal-like, luminal-like tumors shared significantly more repertoire with nontumor tissue. Tumor repertoires ranked between lymph nodes and nontumor tissue in diversity, with V and J gene preferences. The lymph node origin of tumor T cells was framed as consistent with a hypothesis, not demonstrated.

This clonotype was found many times. Its antigen is currently unknown. A read error may account for a junction end that differs from germline. Breast cancer patients provided tissue from their axillary draining lymph nodes. TCRdb recomputed calls from the multiplex PCR reads with MiXCR, one row per CDR3 protein. The profile shows 200,000 to 250,000 distinct CDR3 sequences, approximately 30% of them singletons. CDR3 length: 12 residues. Germline CDR1 reads SQVTM; CDR2 reads ANQGSEA. The V and J genes are TRBV29-1 and TRBJ2-7, with TRBD2 as a possible D gene (5 bases). Sequenced input: axillary lymph node tissue. The TCR was taken from a female donor with breast cancer. Some clones in this sample may be carry-over from other donors' samples. CDR3 sequence reads: CSVEVGVYEQYF. The CDR3, as DNA: TGCAGCGTCGAAGTGGGAGTGTACGAGCAGTACTTC.